The clone carrying this T cell receptor (beta chain) showed up just once. As yet, its antigen is unknown. Sequenced by immunoSEQ multiplex PCR; TCRdb stores in-frame clones only, minus some. The table records 90,000 to 150,000 clones, roughly 90% of them present only once. Trimming cost V 7 bases and J 6 bases; bases outside gene matches: 10. There are 15 residues in the CDR3. Per the germline V gene, CDR1 is SNHLY and CDR2 is FYNNEI. These data are taken from a study of cytomegalovirus exposure and HLA in healthy donors. Study-level background: A later analysis reported the 120 or so validation repertoires used the same platform as the roughly 700 first-cohort repertoires.

The study's findings and limits: Associated with cytomegalovirus, according to the listing, were 150 to 200 TCR beta chains. The study found most TCR sequences rare, yet found some public TCRs in many donors. Three of the chains that were CMV-associated were confirmed in vitro to be specific for CMV antigens.

The clonotype comes from a young woman in good health and CMV-seropositive. V usage is TRBV2 and J usage is TRBJ1-4; 8 bases are shared with TRBD1. Sequencing was carried out using PBMCs. CDR3 in DNA: TGTGCCAGCATTCTACAGGGGGAGAAGGATGAAAAACTGTTTTTT. This gives the protein CASILQGEKDEKLFF.